This T cell receptor beta chain stems from a study of T cell responses to AZD1222 COVID-19 vaccine. Study context: Researchers grouped second doses given at about 4 or about 12 weeks into one pool.

The CDR3 consists of 15 residues. CDR1 and CDR2 from the germline V gene are SGHRS and YFSETQ. Trimming removed 1 base from V and 0 bases from J; junction bases left unmatched: 1. The data were produced by immunoSEQ multiplex PCR, yet TCRdb's version contains in-frame clones alone and is incomplete. The repertoire includes over 150,000 clones, 90% of them detected once, and around 3% sits in the top ten. Of note for this clone: Antigen specificity is unknown.

Study observations and caveats: Unmutated variant regions reportedly attract nearly half of all spike-specific TCRs. Most donors were white British and more were female, and clonal diversity was possibly underestimated. Distributed over spike, vaccine-associated CD4 TCRs predominated at 160-218 and 743-854.

The sequenced sample was peripheral blood, obtained on day 0 of AZD1222 vaccination. The TCR originated in an adult in good health. V is TRBV5-1 and J is TRBJ1-3, with 7 nucleotides matching TRBD1. The DNA for the CDR3 is TGCGCCAGCAGCTTGCAGGGGGACTCTGGAAACACCATATATTTT. Its protein is CASSLQGDSGNTIYF.